A single sample is the source of the 25 T cell receptor beta chains below, sequenced in a study of T cell responses to AZD1222 COVID-19 vaccine. TCRdb's table, derived via immunoSEQ multiplex PCR, lists solely in-frame clones and lacks some. Of over 75,000 clones listed, about 89% are singletons. The sample was peripheral blood, taken on day 0 of AZD1222 vaccination. Every receptor here comes from an adult in good health.

The chain employs TRBV19 and TRBJ1-1; 8 positions agree with TRBD1. The CDR3 consists of 16 residues. Germline assignment: CDR1 LNHDA and CDR2 SQIVND (reference sequence). V was pared by 6 bases and J by 6 bases, with 15 bases of the junction left unmatched. The CDR3 region is CASSFGQGFAKSEAFF. The CDR3 region has the DNA TGTGCCAGTAGCTTCGGACAGGGTTTCGCGAAGTCTGAAGCTTTCTTT. Together with reference TRBV19 and TRBJ1-1, the CDR3 gives the full variable domain: DGGITQSPKYLFRKEGQNVTLSCEQNLNHDAMYWYRQDPGQGLRLIYYSQIVNDFQKGDIAEGYSVSREKKESFPLTVTSAQKNPTAFYLCASSFGQGFAKSEAFFGQGTRLTVV.

V is TRBV7-8 and J is TRBJ1-3; the D is unclear. Looked up from germline, CDR1 is SGHVS and CDR2 is FQNEAQ. Deletions cut 11 bases from V and 4 bases from J, with 15 bases between. The CDR3 has 13 residues. The CDR3 protein is CAGVPLAGNTIYF. CDR3 bases: TGTGCCGGAGTGCCGCTGGCAGGAAACACCATATATTTT.

This clone occurred once. The chain joins TRBV9 to TRBJ2-3; D may be TRBD2 (6 bases). This CDR3 has 15 residues. Germline V gives CDR1 SGDLS, CDR2 YYNGEE. V was shortened by 4 bases and J by 1 base, with 13 bases between the two germline ends. The CDR3 protein is CASSTQLAGTDTQYF. Written as DNA, the CDR3 is TGTGCCAGCAGCACCCAACTAGCAGGCACAGATACGCAGTATTTT.

J is TRBJ1-5 and V is TRBV27; TRBD1 is a possible D gene (6 bases). Germline V gives CDR1 MNHEY, CDR2 SMNVEV (reference sequence). Trimming shortened V by 7 bases and J by 3 bases, and 16 bases separated the two germline ends. The CDR3 is made up of 15 amino acids. The CDR3 sequence: CASNERAGDNQPQHF. CDR3 DNA: TGTGCCAGCAATGAGCGGGCAGGGGACAATCAGCCCCAGCATTTT.

The chain has TRBV3-1 (or the pseudogene TRBV3-2) and TRBJ2-3; possible D gene TRBD1, 6 bases. The CDR3 is made up of 16 amino acids. The germline V and J ends were trimmed by 3 bases and 4 bases, with 17 bases remaining between them. Germline-derived CDR1 and CDR2 are LGHDT and YNNKEL (reference sequence). CDR3 loop: CASSHRLQGGADTQYF. For the CDR3, the DNA is TGTGCCAGCAGCCATAGGCTACAGGGTGGCGCAGATACGCAGTATTTT.

The J gene is TRBJ2-7, the V gene TRBV20-1; 10 bases agree with TRBD1. The length of the CDR3 is 14 residues. Germline trimming cut 3 bases from V and 2 bases from J; bases unmatched to any gene: 4. The germline gives CDR1 DFQATT, CDR2 SNEGSKA (reference sequence). CDR3 amino acids: CSASWDRGPYEQYF. CDR3 DNA sequence: TGCAGTGCTAGTTGGGACAGGGGACCCTACGAGCAGTACTTC.

This clone was detected only once. This sequence joins TRBV30 and TRBJ2-2, with no clear D. Trimming shortened V by 3 bases and J by 7 bases, and 12 bases separated the two germline ends. This CDR3 has 13 residues. Germline V gives CDR1 GTSNPN, CDR2 SVGIG (reference sequence). The CDR3 nucleotides read TGTGCCTGGAGCCTCCTAGTGAACGGGGAGCTGTTTTTT. This gives the protein CAWSLLVNGELFF.

CDR3 loop: CASSEWTGEGRGYTF. The CDR3 coding sequence is TGTGCCAGCAGCGAATGGACAGGGGAAGGACGGGGCTACACCTTC. The genes are TRBV9 and TRBJ1-2; TRBD1 agrees at 9 bases. This CDR3 region has 15 residues. In germline, CDR1 is SGDLS, CDR2 YYNGEE. J was trimmed by 8 bases and V by 3 bases; bases with no gene match: 11.

The rearrangement links TRBV29-1 to TRBJ1-2, with D perhaps matching TRBD1 (6 bases). The CDR3 covers 11 residues. Trimming took 7 bases from V and 4 from J, leaving 10 bases between them. CDR1 is SQVTM and CDR2 is ANQGSEA in the germline V gene. The CDR3 loop reads CSGGHRYGYTF. As DNA, the CDR3 is TGCAGCGGGGGACACCGCTATGGCTACACCTTC.

V and J are TRBV3-1 (or the pseudogene TRBV3-2) and TRBJ2-3; 7 nucleotides agree with TRBD2. The V segment lost 0 bases and the J segment 3 bases; nucleotides outside the gene matches: 3. This CDR3 has 15 amino acids. Germline V lookup: CDR1 LGHDT, CDR2 YNNKEL (reference sequence). The CDR3 is CASSQEKRGTDTQYF. CDR3 bases: TGTGCCAGCAGCCAAGAGAAGCGGGGTACAGATACGCAGTATTTT.

The V gene is TRBV19, the J gene TRBJ2-4, with a weak D call TRBD2 (6 bases). The CDR3 consists of 18 residues. Germline assignment: CDR1 LNHDA and CDR2 SQIVND (reference sequence). Trimming shortened V by 4 bases and J by 0 bases, and 19 bases separated the two germline ends. This chain's CDR3 is CASSTSYRRELAKNIQYF. The CDR3 bases are TGTGCCAGTAGTACCTCTTACCGTCGGGAGTTAGCCAAAAACATTCAGTACTTC.

The V and J genes are TRBV2 and TRBJ2-3; TRBD2 agrees at 12 bases. The CDR3 is 15 residues long. Germline trimming cut 4 bases from V and 4 bases from J; bases unmatched to any gene: 3. In germline, CDR1 is SNHLY, CDR2 FYNNEI. This CDR3 is CASSARLAGADTQYF. The DNA for the CDR3 is TGTGCCAGCAGTGCTCGACTAGCGGGGGCAGATACGCAGTATTTT.

The CDR3 reads CASQDSQYNEQFF. The CDR3 region has the DNA TGTGCCAGCCAGGACTCACAATACAATGAGCAGTTCTTC. The V and J genes are TRBV18 and TRBJ2-1, with a weak D call TRBD2 (5 bases). Trimming removed 8 bases at V and 4 bases at J, with 12 bases between. The CDR3 covers 13 residues. Germline V gene sequence: CDR1 KGHSH, CDR2 LQKENI.

Note on this clone: An end of the junction does not agree with germline; a read error may underlie this. This rearrangement joins TRBV10-3 to TRBJ2-7; 7 bases align to TRBD2. From germline, CDR1 is ENHRY and CDR2 SYGVKD. The CDR3 extends over 14 amino acids. DNA for the CDR3: TGTGCCGTCAGTCTAGCGGATAGCTCCTACGAGCAGTACTTC. It encodes CAVSLADSSYEQYF.

This sequence joins TRBV5-1 and TRBJ2-7; 11 bases line up with TRBD2. CDR1 and CDR2 (germline): SGHRS, YFSETQ. The CDR3 has 15 residues. Unmatched junction bases numbered 6, after V lost 4 bases and J lost 3 bases. CDR3: CASSQVAGGRYEQYF. The CDR3 coding sequence is TGCGCCAGCAGCCAGGTAGCGGGAGGGCGCTACGAGCAGTACTTC.

The rearrangement links TRBV5-8 to TRBJ2-1, with 11 bases fitting TRBD1. The V gene end was trimmed by 5 bases and the J gene end by 7 bases; junction bases not matched to a gene: 8. This CDR3 comprises 15 residues. Per the germline V gene, CDR1 is SGHTS and CDR2 is YDEGEE. The CDR3 reads CASSRTGGIGNEQFF. The DNA for the CDR3 is TGTGCCAGCAGTCGGACAGGGGGCATAGGTAATGAGCAGTTCTTC.

The chain has TRBV6-5 and TRBJ2-7; TRBD1 agrees at 9 bases. V gave up 2 bases and J gave up 6 bases; unmatched junction bases: 8. This CDR3 spans 15 amino acids. Germline CDR1 is MNHEY and CDR2 is SVGAGI. The CDR3, as DNA: TGTGCCAGCAGTTACGGGACAGGGAGAGGCGGCGAGCAGTACTTC. It specifies CASSYGTGRGGEQYF.

Ten or more counts support this clone. The V gene is TRBV3-1 (or the pseudogene TRBV3-2), the J gene TRBJ2-2; D remains unclear. Germline CDR1 is LGHDT and CDR2 is YNNKEL (reference sequence). The CDR3 sequence is 17 residues long. V dropped 4 bases and J dropped 7 bases, with 22 bases sitting between them. CDR3 region: CASSLSYPTVDIGELFF. In DNA form, the CDR3 reads TGTGCCAGCAGCCTTTCCTACCCGACCGTAGACATCGGGGAGCTGTTTTTT.

This clone has a single count. The CDR3 reads CAWSGDRGETQHF. The CDR3 nucleotides are TGTGCCTGGAGTGGGGACAGGGGAGAAACCCAGCATTTT. This rearrangement joins TRBV30 to TRBJ1-5; 10 bases are shared with TRBD1. The CDR3 is made up of 13 amino acids. Trimming removed 1 base from V and 11 bases from J; junction bases left unmatched: 5. CDR1 is GTSNPN and CDR2 is SVGIG in the germline V gene (reference sequence).

This chain connects TRBV25-1 to TRBJ2-2; D may be TRBD1 (6 bases). The ends were cut back, 1 base at V and 1 base at J, with 10 bases in the middle. CDR3 length equals 16 residues. The germline V gene has CDR1 MGHDK and CDR2 SYGVNS. The CDR3 reads CASSESGEKNTGELFF. CDR3 bases: TGTGCCAGCAGTGAATCAGGGGAGAAGAACACCGGGGAGCTGTTTTTT.

V gene TRBV10-2 combines with J gene TRBJ1-4; no definite D call. This CDR3 region has 14 residues. The germline V gene has CDR1 WSHSY and CDR2 SAAADI. V gave up 2 bases and J gave up 0 bases, with 4 bases separating them. CDR3 DNA sequence: TGCGCCAGCAGTGAGCCTTCAACTAATGAAAAACTGTTTTTT. Its translation is CASSEPSTNEKLFF.

The chain has TRBV5-6 and TRBJ1-4, with 10 bases aligning to TRBD1. The junction had 5 bases not matched to a gene; V was cut back by 1 base and J by 2 bases. The CDR3 sequence is 17 residues long. In germline, CDR1 is SGHDT, CDR2 YYEEEE. This CDR3 is CASSLSTGGQTNEKLFF. For the CDR3, the DNA is TGTGCCAGCAGCTTGTCGACAGGGGGCCAGACTAATGAAAAACTGTTTTTT.

V is TRBV6-1 and J is TRBJ1-2; TRBD1 matches 9 bases. The CDR3 is 17 amino acids. V was pared by 4 bases and J by 1 base, with 10 bases of the junction left unmatched. Germline CDR1 and CDR2: MNHNS and SASEGT. In nucleotides, the CDR3 is TGTGCCAGCAGTGTATGGGACAGGGTATCGTTTAACTATGGCTACACCTTC. Protein: CASSVWDRVSFNYGYTF.

V usage is TRBV4-3 and J usage is TRBJ2-7, with 11 bases lining up with TRBD1. The trim removed 1 base at V and 3 bases at J, leaving 8 bases unmatched. CDR1 and CDR2 from the germline V gene are LGHNA and YSLEER. This CDR3 region has 17 residues. In nucleotides, the CDR3 is TGCGCCAGCAGCCAAGCGGGTCCCGGGACAGGGGGCTACGAGCAGTACTTC. This codes for CASSQAGPGTGGYEQYF.

The chain couples TRBV12-3 or TRBV12-4 to TRBJ2-3; D is unclear. The V and J ends lost 7 bases and 6 bases respectively, with 11 bases between them. The CDR3 is 12 residues long. CDR3 in amino acids: CASTIRVDTQYF. The CDR3 nucleotides read TGTGCCAGCACTATTAGAGTGGATACGCAGTATTTT.